This T cell receptor beta chain was captured in a study of T-cell memory formation after mild COVID-19. The sample holds a few counts of this clonotype. Antigen unknown. TCRdb ran MiXCR on the 5' RACE reads and lists one entry per CDR3 protein. The table shows under 450,000 distinct CDR3 sequences, with about a quarter occurring only once. Trimming cost V 3 bases and J 5 bases; bases outside gene matches: 5. The CDR3 covers 14 residues. Study results and limitations: Clones shrinking between day 15 and 85 showed a balanced CD4/CD8 split, and those that grew later tilted toward CD4+.

The rearrangement joins TRBV12-3 or TRBV12-4 to TRBJ2-7; 9 nucleotides line up with TRBD1. The sequence came from an adult woman who had mild COVID-19 (a few samples of this study predate the infection). Cell type and time point are not known. The specimen was PBMCs or a T cell subset sorted from them (not recorded which). The CDR3 DNA sequence: TGTGCCAGCAGTTTCCGGGACAGGGTCGACGAGCAGTACTTC. This codes for CASSFRDRVDEQYF.